Listed here is a single TCR beta chain. What it binds is not known. The data originate from a study of CD8 T cells in ankylosing spondylitis. The study's findings and limits: Blood from ankylosing spondylitis patients appeared to carry a characteristic roughly 8-variant TCR beta motif. Disease-linked clones displayed a CD8+ phenotype and appeared relatively rarely in peripheral blood. As reported, disease-linked clones showed significant enrichment in matched ankylosing spondylitis synovial fluid.

The V end lost 5 bases, the J end lost 0 bases, and 14 bases lay between the germline ends. The CDR3 is 15 amino acids. Quantitative barcoded 5'-RACE was used to prepare TCR beta libraries. TCRdb reprocessed the 5' RACE reads with MiXCR, giving one entry per CDR3 protein. The table includes roughly 130,000 distinct CDR3 sequences, roughly 15% detected once. The specimen was blood, either unsorted or a sorted T cell fraction (not recorded which). The chain uses TRBV12-3 or TRBV12-4 and TRBJ2-7; no clear D gene. This receptor was identified in a female donor with ankylosing spondylitis or in good health (not recorded which). The CDR3 loop is CASSLRTASSYEQYF. Here the CDR3 DNA reads TGTGCCAGCAGTCTCAGGACGGCGAGCTCCTACGAGCAGTACTTC.